This T cell receptor beta chain comes out of a study of Ad26.COV2.S vaccination and SARS-CoV-2 variants. Study details: Ad26.COV2.S given intramuscularly, once or twice 56 days apart. General study results and limits: Breadth of non-spike TCRs did not differ between vaccinees and placebo recipients. There was reportedly substantial breadth in spike-specific CD8+ and CD4+ T cell responses after vaccination.

Treatment given: approximately 18 received Ad26.COV2.S at low or high dose, single or two shots; five or six received placebo; per-sample allocation not given. At day 63 after the first vaccine or placebo injection, samples were drawn. Germline lookup yields CDR1 MGHRA and CDR2 YSYEKL. The CDR3 covers 16 residues. J gave up 0 bases and V 0 bases, and 4 bases lay outside the gene matches. With regard to this clone: Its cognate antigen is unknown.

Sequenced by immunoSEQ multiplex PCR; TCRdb stores in-frame clones only, minus some. The sample carries about 330,000 clones, almost 90% recorded once. The sample was peripheral blood, taken in a trial of Ad26.COV2.S vaccine versus placebo. The rearrangement uses TRBV4-1 and TRBJ1-1, with 7 positions matching TRBD1. This sequence originates from a person aged 18-60 years who received the Ad26.COV2.S COVID-19 vaccine or a placebo. CDR3 sequence reads: CASSQDRGQLNTEAFF. CDR3 coding DNA: TGCGCCAGCAGCCAAGATAGGGGGCAGTTGAACACTGAAGCTTTCTTT.